This TCR beta chain was sequenced during a study of cytomegalovirus exposure and HLA in healthy donors. The CDR3 is 15 residues long. The V gene's germline CDR1 is MNHEY and CDR2 SVGAGI. Germline trimming cut 8 bases from V and 7 bases from J; bases unmatched to any gene: 13. The assay was immunoSEQ multiplex PCR, and TCRdb's table has in-frame clones only and misses some. This sample has tens of thousands of clones, with approximately 90% found just once. The clonotype was recovered from a woman between 18 and 30 years old in good health and CMV-seropositive. Sequencing used PBMCs. The chain links TRBV6-5 to TRBJ1-1; 10 bases agree with TRBD1. DNA for the CDR3: TGTGCCAGCCATTCCCCGGGACAGGGGTCGGGTGAAGCTTTCTTT. It is translated as CASHSPGQGSGEAFF.